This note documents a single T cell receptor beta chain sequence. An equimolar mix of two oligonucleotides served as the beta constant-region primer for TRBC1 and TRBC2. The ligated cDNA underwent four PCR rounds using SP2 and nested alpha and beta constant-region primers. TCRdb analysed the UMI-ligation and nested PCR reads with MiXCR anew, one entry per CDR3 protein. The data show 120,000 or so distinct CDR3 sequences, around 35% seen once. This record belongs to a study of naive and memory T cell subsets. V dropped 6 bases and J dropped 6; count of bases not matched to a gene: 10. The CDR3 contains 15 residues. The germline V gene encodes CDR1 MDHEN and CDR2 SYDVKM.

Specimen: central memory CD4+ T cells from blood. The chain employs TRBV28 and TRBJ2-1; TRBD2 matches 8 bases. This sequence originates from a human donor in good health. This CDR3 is CASREGLVLFNEQFF. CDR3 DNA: TGTGCCAGCAGGGAGGGACTAGTGCTCTTCAATGAGCAGTTCTTC. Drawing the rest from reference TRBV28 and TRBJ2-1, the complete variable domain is DVKVTQSSRYLVKRTGEKVFLECVQDMDHENMFWYRQDPGLGLRLIYFSYDVKMKEKGDIPEGYSVSREKKERFSLILESASTNQTSMYLCASREGLVLFNEQFFGPGTRLTVL.